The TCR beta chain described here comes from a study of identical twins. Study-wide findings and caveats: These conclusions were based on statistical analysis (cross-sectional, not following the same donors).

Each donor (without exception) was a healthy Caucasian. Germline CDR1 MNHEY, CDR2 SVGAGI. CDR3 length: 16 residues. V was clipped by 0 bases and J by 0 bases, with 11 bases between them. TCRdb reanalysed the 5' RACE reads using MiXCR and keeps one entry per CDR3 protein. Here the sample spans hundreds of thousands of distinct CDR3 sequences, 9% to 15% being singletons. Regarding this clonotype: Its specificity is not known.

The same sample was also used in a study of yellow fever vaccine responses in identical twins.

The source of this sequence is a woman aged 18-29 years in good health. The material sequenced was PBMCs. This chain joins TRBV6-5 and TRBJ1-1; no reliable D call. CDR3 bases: TGTGCCAGCAGTTACTCTACTCGGATACTGAACACTGAAGCTTTCTTT. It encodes CASSYSTRILNTEAFF.